The 10 T cell receptor beta chains below all came from one sample that was sequenced in a study of blood T cell repertoires in COVID-19. The repertoire was sequenced with immunoSEQ multiplex PCR; TCRdb's copy has only in-frame clones and lacks some. The sample consists of roughly 130,000 clones, 86% of them appearing once. Sample: PBMCs or T cells enriched from blood (not recorded which). These receptors all come from a woman in her forties or fifties who had recovered from COVID-19.

This sequence joins TRBV2 and TRBJ1-2; TRBD1 matches at 9 bases. Germline V lookup: CDR1 SNHLY, CDR2 FYNNEI. V dropped 2 bases and J dropped 8; count of bases not matched to a gene: 9. The CDR3 covers 15 residues. CDR3 in amino acids: CASSERFGDREGYTF. The DNA of the CDR3 is TGTGCCAGCAGTGAACGATTCGGGGACAGGGAGGGCTACACCTTC.

The chain joins TRBV6-5 to TRBJ2-5, with 9 bases matching TRBD2. V trimming: 4 bases; J trimming: 5 bases; junction bases outside the gene matches: 8. Germline values: CDR1 MNHEY, CDR2 SVGAGI. This CDR3 is 15 amino acids long. The CDR3 protein is CASSSRGGAGETQYF. DNA of the CDR3: TGTGCCAGCAGTTCTCGCGGGGGGGCCGGCGAGACCCAGTACTTC.

This clone came up a few times. The chain is built from TRBV4-3 and TRBJ1-1; TRBD1 is a possible D gene (6 bases). Looked up from germline, CDR1 is LGHNA and CDR2 is YSLEER. The CDR3 is made up of 14 amino acids. The ends were cut back, 8 bases at V and 5 bases at J, with 18 bases in the middle. CDR3 nucleotide sequence: TGCGCCAGCGACCGCGGGGGGCGAGGTACTGAAGCTTTCTTT. Its protein product is CASDRGGRGTEAFF.

In its sample, this clone was seen once. The chain has TRBV19 and TRBJ2-5, with 7 bases matching TRBD1. J gave up 5 bases and V 6 bases, and 9 bases lay outside the gene matches. The CDR3 has 14 amino acids. Germline CDR1 reads LNHDA; CDR2 reads SQIVND (reference sequence). CDR3: CASSSDRIMETQYF. In DNA, the CDR3 is TGTGCCAGTAGCTCGGACAGGATTATGGAGACCCAGTACTTC. The variable domain in full, completed from reference TRBV19 and TRBJ2-5, reads DGGITQSPKYLFRKEGQNVTLSCEQNLNHDAMYWYRQDPGQGLRLIYYSQIVNDFQKGDIAEGYSVSREKKESFPLTVTSAQKNPTAFYLCASSSDRIMETQYFGPGTRLLVL.

The rearrangement uses TRBV7-9 and TRBJ2-5; 8 bases line up with TRBD1. Germline lookup yields CDR1 SEHNR and CDR2 FQNEAQ (reference sequence). CDR3 length: 17 residues. Trimming at V came to 5 bases and at J to 5 bases, leaving 16 bases not matched to a gene. The DNA for the CDR3 is TGTGCCAGCAGCCCGGGGAGAGGGCAGGGGGCGTCGGAGACCCAGTACTTC. Translating gives CASSPGRGQGASETQYF.

The CDR3 protein is CASSQLSEAFF. CDR3 in DNA: TGTGCCAGCAGCCAACTATCTGAAGCTTTCTTT. The chain carries TRBV3-1 (or the pseudogene TRBV3-2) and TRBJ1-1, with no clear D. The CDR3 spans 11 residues. The V and J ends lost 2 bases and 6 bases respectively, with 4 bases between them. Per germline, CDR1 LGHDT and CDR2 YNNKEL (reference sequence).

CDR3 DNA: TGTGCCAGTAGTATTGGTGGGACATTCAATGAGCAGTTCTTC. Translation gives CASSIGGTFNEQFF. The V gene is TRBV19, the J gene TRBJ2-1; D is perhaps TRBD1 (6 bases). Germline V gives CDR1 LNHDA, CDR2 SQIVND (reference sequence). The CDR3 totals 14 residues. The V end was cut by 3 bases, the J end by 6 bases, with 12 bases between.

The chain joins TRBV30 to TRBJ1-5; D possibly corresponds to TRBD1 (5 bases). V was clipped by 0 bases and J by 4 bases, with 7 bases between them. This CDR3 has 13 amino acids. Per germline, CDR1 GTSNPN and CDR2 SVGIG (reference sequence). The CDR3 protein is CAWSVQENQPQHF. CDR3 DNA sequence: TGTGCCTGGAGTGTACAGGAGAATCAGCCCCAGCATTTT.

This chain uses TRBV4-1 with TRBJ2-1; tentative D call: TRBD2 (5 bases). The germline V gene has CDR1 MGHRA and CDR2 YSYEKL. CDR3 length: 17 residues. The V end lost 0 bases, the J end lost 2 bases, and 14 bases lay between the germline ends. This CDR3 is CASSQDGTSLPYNEQFF. In nucleotides, the CDR3 is TGCGCCAGCAGCCAAGATGGTACTAGTTTGCCCTACAATGAGCAGTTCTTC.

This rearrangement joins TRBV11-2 to TRBJ2-7; 8 bases line up with TRBD1. The V and J ends lost 5 bases and 6 bases, in that order; junction bases with no gene match: 3. CDR1 is SGHAT and CDR2 is FQNNGV in the germline V gene. The CDR3 contains 12 residues. CDR3: CASSMDRAEQYF. CDR3 DNA sequence: TGTGCCAGCAGCATGGACAGGGCCGAGCAGTACTTC.